The 2 T cell receptor beta chains reported below all come from one sample, sequenced in a study of OX40 agonist ivuxolimab in advanced cancers. TCRdb's copy holds only in-frame clones and misses some; the assay was immunoSEQ multiplex PCR. Of about 50,000 clones in the sample, approximately 77% were seen once. The specimen was CD4+ or CD8+ T cells sorted from blood, collected in a trial of the OX40 agonist ivuxolimab. These receptors came from an adult with an advanced solid tumor such as melanoma, head and neck, liver or kidney cancer.

The rearrangement links TRBV29-1 to TRBJ2-1; 16 bases match TRBD2. The CDR3 is 18 amino acids. The ends lost 6 bases at V and 2 bases at J; junction bases unmatched: 10. Germline-derived CDR1 and CDR2 are SQVTM and ANQGSEA. The CDR3, as DNA: TGCAGCGTGGGGACTAGCGGGAGGGTCCGTTCTCCCTACAATGAGCAGTTCTTC. Its translation: CSVGTSGRVRSPYNEQFF.

This clone is categorized as medium-sized. This chain links TRBV9 with TRBJ2-7; possibly TRBD1 or TRBD2 for D (7 bases each). Germline CDR1 reads SGDLS; CDR2 reads YYNGEE. V was pared by 0 bases and J by 10 bases, with 14 bases between. The CDR3 has 13 residues. This CDR3 is CASSVEGGTVQYF. The DNA of the CDR3 is TGTGCCAGCAGCGTAGAGGGGGGGACAGTACAGTACTTC.